The TCR beta chain under discussion was sequenced for a study of T cells in narcolepsy. Study-level results: Comparing one patient's CSF and blood CD4+ clonotypes highlighted HCRT- and TRIB2-specific autoreactive clonotypes. No autoreactive T cell clone sequences appeared in some memory CD4+ repertoires.

As regards this clone: Its antigen is not known.

CDR1 LNHDA and CDR2 SQIVND come from the germline V gene (reference sequence). The V gene lost 6 bases and the J gene lost 0 bases, with 12 bases spanning the gap. CDR3 size: 15 residues. Sequencing used immunoSEQ multiplex PCR; TCRdb keeps in-frame clones, though not all of them. The sample contains 20,000 to 25,000 clones, roughly 86% of which appear only once. The chain links TRBV19 to TRBJ2-1; D not resolved. Source material: CD45RA- memory CD4+ T cells from PBMCs. The receptor was isolated from a human donor with narcolepsy. CDR3 nucleotides: TGTGCCAGTAGGGCGGACCGGAGCTCCTACAATGAGCAGTTCTTC. This codes for CASRADRSSYNEQFF.